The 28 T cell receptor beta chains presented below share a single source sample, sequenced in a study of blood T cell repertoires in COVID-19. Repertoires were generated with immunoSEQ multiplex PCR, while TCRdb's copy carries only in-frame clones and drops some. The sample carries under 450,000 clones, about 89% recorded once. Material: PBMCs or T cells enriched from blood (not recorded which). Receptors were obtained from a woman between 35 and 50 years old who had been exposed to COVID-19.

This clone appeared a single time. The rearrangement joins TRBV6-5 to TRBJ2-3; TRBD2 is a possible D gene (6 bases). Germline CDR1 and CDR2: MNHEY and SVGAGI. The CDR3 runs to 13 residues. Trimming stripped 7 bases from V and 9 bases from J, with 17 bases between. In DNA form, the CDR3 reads TGTGCCAGCATATTCGGAAGTGGAGGGACGCAGTATTTT. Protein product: CASIFGSGGTQYF.

The CDR3 nucleotides are TGTGCCAGCAGTCCACTTAGCGGCAATCAGCCCCAGCATTTT. Encoded protein: CASSPLSGNQPQHF. The J gene is TRBJ1-5, the V gene TRBV5-6; D not resolved. The CDR3 is made up of 14 amino acids. Trimming left V 5 bases short and J 2 bases short, with 11 bases between. CDR1 and CDR2 from the germline V gene are SGHDT and YYEEEE. The full variable domain, in which reference TRBV5-6 and TRBJ1-5 provide the parts outside the CDR3, is DAGVTQSPTHLIKTRGQQVTLRCSPKSGHDTVSWYQQALGQGPQFIFQYYEEEERQRGNFPDRFSGHQFPNYSSELNVNALLLGDSALYLCASSPLSGNQPQHFGDGTRLSIL.

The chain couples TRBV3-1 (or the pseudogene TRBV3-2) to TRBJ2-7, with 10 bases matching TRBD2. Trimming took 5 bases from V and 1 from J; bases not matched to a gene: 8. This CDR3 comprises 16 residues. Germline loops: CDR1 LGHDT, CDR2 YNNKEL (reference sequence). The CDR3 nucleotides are TGTGCCAGCAGCGGGCGAGCGGGGGGGTGGTCCTACGAGCAGTACTTC. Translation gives CASSGRAGGWSYEQYF.

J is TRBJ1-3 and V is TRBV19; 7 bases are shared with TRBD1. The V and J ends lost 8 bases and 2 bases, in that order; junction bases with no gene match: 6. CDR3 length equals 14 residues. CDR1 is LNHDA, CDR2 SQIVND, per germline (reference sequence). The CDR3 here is CASHRGETGNTIYF. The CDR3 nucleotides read TGTGCCAGTCACAGGGGAGAAACTGGAAACACCATATATTTT.

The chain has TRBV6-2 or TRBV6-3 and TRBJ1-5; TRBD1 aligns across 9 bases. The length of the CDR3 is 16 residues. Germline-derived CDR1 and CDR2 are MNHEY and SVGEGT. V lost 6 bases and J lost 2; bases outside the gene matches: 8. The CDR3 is CASSQTGQGGNQPQHF. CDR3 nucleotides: TGTGCCAGCAGCCAGACGGGACAGGGTGGCAATCAGCCCCAGCATTTT.

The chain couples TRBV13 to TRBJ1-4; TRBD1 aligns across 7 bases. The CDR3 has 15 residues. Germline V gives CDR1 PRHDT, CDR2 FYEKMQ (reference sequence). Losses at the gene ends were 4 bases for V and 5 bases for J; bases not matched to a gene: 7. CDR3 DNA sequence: TGTGCCAGCAGCTCACGGGACAGCCCGAATGAAAAACTGTTTTTT. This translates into CASSSRDSPNEKLFF.

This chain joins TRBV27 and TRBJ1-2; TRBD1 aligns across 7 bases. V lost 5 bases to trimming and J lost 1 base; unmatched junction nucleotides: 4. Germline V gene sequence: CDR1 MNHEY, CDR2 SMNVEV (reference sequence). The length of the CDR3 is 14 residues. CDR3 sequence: CASSTGDLNYGYTF. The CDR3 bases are TGTGCCAGCAGTACAGGGGACCTTAACTATGGCTACACCTTC.

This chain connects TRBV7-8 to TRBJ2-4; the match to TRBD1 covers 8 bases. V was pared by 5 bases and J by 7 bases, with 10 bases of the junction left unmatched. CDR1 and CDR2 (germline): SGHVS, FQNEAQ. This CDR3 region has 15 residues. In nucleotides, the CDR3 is TGTGCCAGCAGCCGAGTTCCAGGGGGCGGGAACATTCAGTACTTC. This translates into CASSRVPGGGNIQYF. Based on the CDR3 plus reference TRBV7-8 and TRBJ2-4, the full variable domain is GAGVSQSPRYKVAKRGQDVALRCDPISGHVSLFWYQQALGQGPEFLTYFQNEAQLDKSGLPSDRFFAERPEGSVSTLKIQRTQQEDSAVYLCASSRVPGGGNIQYFGAGTRLSVL.

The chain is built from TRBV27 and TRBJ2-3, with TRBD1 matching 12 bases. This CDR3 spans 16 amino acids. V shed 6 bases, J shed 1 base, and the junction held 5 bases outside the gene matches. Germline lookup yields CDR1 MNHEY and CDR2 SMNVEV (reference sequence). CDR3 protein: CASRRDRGRGTDTQYF. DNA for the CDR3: TGTGCCAGCAGACGGGACAGGGGGCGCGGCACAGATACGCAGTATTTT.

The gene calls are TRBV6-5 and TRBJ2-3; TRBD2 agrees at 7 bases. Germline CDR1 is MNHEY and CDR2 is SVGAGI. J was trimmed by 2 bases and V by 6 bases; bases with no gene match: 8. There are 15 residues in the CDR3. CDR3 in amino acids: CASRRPRDYTDTQYF. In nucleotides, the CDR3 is TGTGCCAGCAGGCGCCCCAGGGACTACACAGATACGCAGTATTTT.

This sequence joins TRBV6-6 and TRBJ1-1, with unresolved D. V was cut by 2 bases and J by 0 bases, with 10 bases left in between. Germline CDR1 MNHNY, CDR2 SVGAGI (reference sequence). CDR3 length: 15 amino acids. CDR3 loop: CASSYRGLMNTEAFF. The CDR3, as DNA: TGTGCCAGCAGTTACCGCGGACTGATGAACACTGAAGCTTTCTTT.

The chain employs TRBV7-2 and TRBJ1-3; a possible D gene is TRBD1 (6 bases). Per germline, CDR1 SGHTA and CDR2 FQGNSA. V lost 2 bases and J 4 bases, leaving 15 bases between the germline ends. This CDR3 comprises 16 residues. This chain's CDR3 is CASSLKLAGTGNTIYF. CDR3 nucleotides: TGTGCCAGCAGCTTAAAATTAGCAGGGACAGGAAACACCATATATTTT. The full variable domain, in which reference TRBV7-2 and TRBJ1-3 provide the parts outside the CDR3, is GAGVSQSPSNKVTEKGKDVELRCDPISGHTALYWYRQSLGQGLEFLIYFQGNSAPDKSGLPSDRFSAERTGGSVSTLTIQRTQQEDSAVYLCASSLKLAGTGNTIYFGEGSWLTVV.

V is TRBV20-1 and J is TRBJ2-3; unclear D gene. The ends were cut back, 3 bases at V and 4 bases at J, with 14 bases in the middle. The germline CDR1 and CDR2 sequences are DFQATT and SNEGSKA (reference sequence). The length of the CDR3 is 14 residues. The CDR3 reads CSASVLVAADTQYF. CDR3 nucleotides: TGCAGTGCTAGTGTTTTGGTGGCCGCAGATACGCAGTATTTT.

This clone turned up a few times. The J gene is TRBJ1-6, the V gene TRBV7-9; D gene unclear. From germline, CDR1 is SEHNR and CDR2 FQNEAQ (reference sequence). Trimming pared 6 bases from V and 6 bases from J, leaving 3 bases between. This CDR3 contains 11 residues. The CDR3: CASRANSPLHF. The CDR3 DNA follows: TGTGCCAGCAGAGCTAATTCACCCCTCCACTTT.

CDR3 residues: CASSLAQGPPIGGYTF. CDR3 bases: TGTGCCAGCAGCTTAGCACAGGGGCCCCCTATCGGGGGCTACACCTTC. The rearrangement joins TRBV7-9 to TRBJ1-2; 7 nucleotides line up with TRBD1. CDR1 and CDR2 (germline): SEHNR, FQNEAQ (reference sequence). The ends lost 0 bases at V and 8 bases at J; junction bases unmatched: 12. The length of the CDR3 is 16 residues. Supplemented by reference TRBV7-9 and TRBJ1-2, the full variable domain reads DTGVSQNPRHKITKRGQNVTFRCDPISEHNRLYWYRQTLGQGPEFLTYFQNEAQLEKSRLLSDRFSAERPKGSFSTLEIQRTEQGDSAMYLCASSLAQGPPIGGYTFGSGTRLTVV.

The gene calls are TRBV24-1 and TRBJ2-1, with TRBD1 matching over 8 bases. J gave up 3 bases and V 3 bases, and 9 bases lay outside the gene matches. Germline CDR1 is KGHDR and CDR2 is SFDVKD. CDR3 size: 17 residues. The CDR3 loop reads CATSDAGQGNIYNEQFF. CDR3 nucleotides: TGTGCCACCAGTGATGCAGGACAGGGTAATATCTACAATGAGCAGTTCTTC.

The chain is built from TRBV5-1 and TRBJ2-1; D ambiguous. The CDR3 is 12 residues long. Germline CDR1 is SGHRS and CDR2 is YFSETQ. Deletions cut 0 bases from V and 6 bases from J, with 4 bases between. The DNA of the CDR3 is TGCGCCAGCAGCTTGGCTATCAATGAGCAGTTCTTC. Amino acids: CASSLAINEQFF.

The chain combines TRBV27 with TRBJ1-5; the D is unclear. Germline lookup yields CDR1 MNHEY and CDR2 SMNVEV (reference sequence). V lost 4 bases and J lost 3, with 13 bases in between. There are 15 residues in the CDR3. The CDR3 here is CASSSWRQANQPQHF. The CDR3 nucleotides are TGTGCCAGCAGTTCATGGAGGCAAGCCAATCAGCCCCAGCATTTT.

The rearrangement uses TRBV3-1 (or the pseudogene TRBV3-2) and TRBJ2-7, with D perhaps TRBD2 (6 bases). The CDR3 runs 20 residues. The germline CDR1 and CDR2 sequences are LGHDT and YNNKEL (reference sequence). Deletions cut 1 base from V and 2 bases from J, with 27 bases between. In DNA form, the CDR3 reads TGTGCCAGCAGCCAAGTTGCAGGGCGGAGGGCCGCCAACCCCCCCTACGAGCAGTACTTC. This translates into CASSQVAGRRAANPPYEQYF.

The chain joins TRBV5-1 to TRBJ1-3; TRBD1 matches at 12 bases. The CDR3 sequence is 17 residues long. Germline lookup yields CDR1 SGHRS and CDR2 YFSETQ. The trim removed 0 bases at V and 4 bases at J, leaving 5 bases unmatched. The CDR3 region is CASSLDRDRGQGNTIYF. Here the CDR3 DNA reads TGCGCCAGCAGCTTGGACCGGGACAGGGGGCAAGGAAACACCATATATTTT. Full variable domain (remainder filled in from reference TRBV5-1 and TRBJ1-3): KAGVTQTPRYLIKTRGQQVTLSCSPISGHRSVSWYQQTPGQGLQFLFEYFSETQRNKGNFPGRFSGRQFSNSRSEMNVSTLELGDSALYLCASSLDRDRGQGNTIYFGEGSWLTVV.

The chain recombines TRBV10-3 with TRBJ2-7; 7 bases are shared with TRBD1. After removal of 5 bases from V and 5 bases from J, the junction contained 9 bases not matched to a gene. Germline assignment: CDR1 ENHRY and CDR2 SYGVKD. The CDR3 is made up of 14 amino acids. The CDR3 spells CAISLGQSAHEQYF. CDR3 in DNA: TGTGCCATCAGTTTGGGACAGTCAGCCCACGAGCAGTACTTC.

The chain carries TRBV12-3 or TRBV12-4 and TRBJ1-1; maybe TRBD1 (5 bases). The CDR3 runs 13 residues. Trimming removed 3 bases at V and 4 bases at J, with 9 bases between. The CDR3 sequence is CASSLIQGTEAFF. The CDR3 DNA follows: TGTGCCAGCAGTTTGATCCAGGGCACTGAAGCTTTCTTT.

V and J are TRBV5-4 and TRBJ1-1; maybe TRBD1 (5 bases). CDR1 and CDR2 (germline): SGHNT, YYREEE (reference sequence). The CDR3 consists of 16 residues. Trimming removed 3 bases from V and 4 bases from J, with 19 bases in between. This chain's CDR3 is CASSSGDSLGSTEAFF. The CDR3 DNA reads TGTGCCAGCAGCTCGGGGGACTCCCTGGGGAGCACTGAAGCTTTCTTT.

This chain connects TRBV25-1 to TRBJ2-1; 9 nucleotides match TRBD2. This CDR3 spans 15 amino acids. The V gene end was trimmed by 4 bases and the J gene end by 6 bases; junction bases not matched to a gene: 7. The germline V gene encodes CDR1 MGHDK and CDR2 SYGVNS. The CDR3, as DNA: TGTGCCAGCAGTGCCCCTGGCGGGGGGGGCAATGAGCAGTTCTTC. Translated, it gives CASSAPGGGGNEQFF.

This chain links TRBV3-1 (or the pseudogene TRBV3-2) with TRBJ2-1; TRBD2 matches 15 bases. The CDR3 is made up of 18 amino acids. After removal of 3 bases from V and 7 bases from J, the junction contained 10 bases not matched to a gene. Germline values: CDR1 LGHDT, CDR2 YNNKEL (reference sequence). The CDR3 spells CASSHPGLAGGRLNEQFF. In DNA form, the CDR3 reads TGTGCCAGCAGCCATCCCGGACTAGCGGGGGGGCGACTAAATGAGCAGTTCTTC.

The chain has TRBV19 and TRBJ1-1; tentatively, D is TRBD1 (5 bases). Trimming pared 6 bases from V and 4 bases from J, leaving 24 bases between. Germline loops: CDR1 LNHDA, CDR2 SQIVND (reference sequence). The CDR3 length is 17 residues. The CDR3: CASRAPGPRIRGTEAFF. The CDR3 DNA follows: TGTGCCAGTAGGGCTCCGGGCCCAAGAATAAGGGGCACTGAAGCTTTCTTT.

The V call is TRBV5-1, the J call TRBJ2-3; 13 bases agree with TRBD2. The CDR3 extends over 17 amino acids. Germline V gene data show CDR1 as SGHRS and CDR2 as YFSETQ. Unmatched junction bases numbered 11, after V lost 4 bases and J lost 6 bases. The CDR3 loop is CASSAEGLAGRLDTQYF. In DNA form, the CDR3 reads TGCGCCAGCAGCGCAGAGGGACTAGCGGGGAGGTTGGATACGCAGTATTTT. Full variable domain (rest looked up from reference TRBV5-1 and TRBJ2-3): KAGVTQTPRYLIKTRGQQVTLSCSPISGHRSVSWYQQTPGQGLQFLFEYFSETQRNKGNFPGRFSGRQFSNSRSEMNVSTLELGDSALYLCASSAEGLAGRLDTQYFGPGTRLTVL.

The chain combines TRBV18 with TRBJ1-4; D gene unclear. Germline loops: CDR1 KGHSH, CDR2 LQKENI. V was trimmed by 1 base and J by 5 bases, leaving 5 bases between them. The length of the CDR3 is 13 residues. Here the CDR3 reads CASSPRQNEKLFF. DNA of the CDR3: TGTGCCAGCTCACCACGCCAGAATGAAAAACTGTTTTTT.